The entry below gives a single T cell receptor beta chain sequence along with its context. The data stem from a study of blood T cell repertoires in COVID-19. Study-wide background: COVID-19 samples collected from the United States, Italy and Spain covered acute and convalescent phases. PBMCs, B-cell-depleted T cells, or T cells provided the cDNA or gDNA that made up the material.

Trimming cost V 1 base and J 4 bases, with 13 bases left between them. The germline CDR1 and CDR2 sequences are SQVTM and ANQGSEA. The CDR3 runs 15 residues. Authors' data handling: Counts of nucleated cells, estimated from reference gene primer amplification, were obtained. The table came from immunoSEQ multiplex PCR; TCRdb's copy has only in-frame clones and leaves some out. V, J and clone size were drawn from that table, and D and trimming were deduced from the DNA. Among about 200,000 clones, about 90% were seen once, and the ten largest hold around 1.5%. The J gene is TRBJ2-2, the V gene TRBV29-1, with D hard to call. This clonotype was sampled from a man aged 18-30 years with active or convalescent COVID-19. Material for sequencing was peripheral blood. CDR3 nucleotides: TGCAGCGTTGAAGGGGCTGGGTTGGGCACCGGGGAGCTGTTTTTT. It codes for CSVEGAGLGTGELFF.